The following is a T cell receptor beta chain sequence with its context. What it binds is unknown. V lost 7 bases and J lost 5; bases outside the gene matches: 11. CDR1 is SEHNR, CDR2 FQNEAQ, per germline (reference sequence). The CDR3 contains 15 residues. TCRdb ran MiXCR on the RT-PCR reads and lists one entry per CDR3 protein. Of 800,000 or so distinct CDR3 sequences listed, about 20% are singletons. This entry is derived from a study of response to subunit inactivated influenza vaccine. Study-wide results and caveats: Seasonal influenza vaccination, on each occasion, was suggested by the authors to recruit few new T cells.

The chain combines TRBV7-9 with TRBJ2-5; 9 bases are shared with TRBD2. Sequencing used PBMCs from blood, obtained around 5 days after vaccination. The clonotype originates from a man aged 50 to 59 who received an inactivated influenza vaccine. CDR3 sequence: CASTQDLAGWETQYF. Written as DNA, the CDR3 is TGTGCCAGCACCCAGGACCTAGCGGGGTGGGAGACCCAGTACTTC.